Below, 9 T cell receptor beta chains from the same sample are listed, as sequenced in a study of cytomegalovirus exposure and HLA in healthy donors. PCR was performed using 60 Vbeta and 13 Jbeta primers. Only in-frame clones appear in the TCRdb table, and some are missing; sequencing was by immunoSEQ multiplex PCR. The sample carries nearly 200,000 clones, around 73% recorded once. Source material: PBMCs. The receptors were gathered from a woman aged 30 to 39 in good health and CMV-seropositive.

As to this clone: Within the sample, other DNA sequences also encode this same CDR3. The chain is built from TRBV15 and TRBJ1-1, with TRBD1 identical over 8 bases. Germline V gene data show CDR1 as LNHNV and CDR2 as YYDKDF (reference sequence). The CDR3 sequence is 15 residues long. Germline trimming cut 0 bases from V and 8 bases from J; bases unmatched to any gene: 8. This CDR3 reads CATSREAGGGTEAFF. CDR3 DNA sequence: TGTGCCACCAGCAGAGAGGCAGGGGGCGGCACCGAAGCTTTCTTT.

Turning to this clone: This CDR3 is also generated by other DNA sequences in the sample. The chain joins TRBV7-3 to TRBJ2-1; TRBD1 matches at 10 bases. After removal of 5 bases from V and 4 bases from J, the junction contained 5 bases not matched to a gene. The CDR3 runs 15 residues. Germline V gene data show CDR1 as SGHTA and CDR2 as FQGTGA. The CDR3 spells CASSPGTGAYNEQFF. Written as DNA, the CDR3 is TGTGCCAGCAGCCCCGGGACAGGGGCATACAATGAGCAGTTCTTC.

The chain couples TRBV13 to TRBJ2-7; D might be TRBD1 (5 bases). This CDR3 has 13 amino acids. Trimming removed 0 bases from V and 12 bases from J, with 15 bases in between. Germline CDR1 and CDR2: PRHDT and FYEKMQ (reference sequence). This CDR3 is CASSLGVGRISYF. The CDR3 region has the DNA TGTGCCAGCAGCTTAGGGGTGGGGCGGATTTCGTACTTC.

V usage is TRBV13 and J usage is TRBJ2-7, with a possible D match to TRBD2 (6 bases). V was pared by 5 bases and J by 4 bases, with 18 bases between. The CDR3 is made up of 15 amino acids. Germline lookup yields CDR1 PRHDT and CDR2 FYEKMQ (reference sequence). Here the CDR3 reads CASSLKGRGRYEQYF. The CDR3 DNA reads TGTGCCAGCAGCCTGAAGGGGAGAGGGAGGTACGAGCAGTACTTC.

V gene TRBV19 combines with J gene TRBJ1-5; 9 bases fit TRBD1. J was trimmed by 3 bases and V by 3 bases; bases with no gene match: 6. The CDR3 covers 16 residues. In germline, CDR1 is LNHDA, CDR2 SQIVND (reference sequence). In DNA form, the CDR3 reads TGTGCCAGTAGTATCGGGACAGGGAGTACCAATCAGCCCCAGCATTTT. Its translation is CASSIGTGSTNQPQHF.

The CDR3 loop is CASSQDPGTSGRASQETQYF. The CDR3 region has the DNA TGCGCCAGCAGCCAAGACCCCGGGACTAGCGGGAGGGCGTCCCAAGAGACCCAGTACTTC. The chain carries TRBV4-3 and TRBJ2-5; TRBD2 matches 16 bases. The CDR3 runs 20 residues. J gave up 1 base and V 0 bases, and 8 bases lay outside the gene matches. The germline V gene encodes CDR1 LGHNA and CDR2 YSLEER.

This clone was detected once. The DNA for the CDR3 is TGCGCCAGCAGCTTGGTCCCAGATGACACCGGGGAGCTGTTTTTT. Protein product: CASSLVPDDTGELFF. V gene TRBV5-1 combines with J gene TRBJ2-2; D gene ambiguous. Germline CDR1 and CDR2: SGHRS and YFSETQ. There are 15 residues in the CDR3. Trimming took 0 bases from V and 3 from J, leaving 9 bases between them.

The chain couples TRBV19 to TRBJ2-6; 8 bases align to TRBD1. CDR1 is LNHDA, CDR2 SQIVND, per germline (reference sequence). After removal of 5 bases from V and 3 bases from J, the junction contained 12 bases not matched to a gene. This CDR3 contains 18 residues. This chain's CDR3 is CASSGGTGFSYGANVLTF. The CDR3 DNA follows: TGTGCCAGTAGTGGAGGGACAGGTTTCTCCTATGGGGCCAACGTCCTGACTTTC.

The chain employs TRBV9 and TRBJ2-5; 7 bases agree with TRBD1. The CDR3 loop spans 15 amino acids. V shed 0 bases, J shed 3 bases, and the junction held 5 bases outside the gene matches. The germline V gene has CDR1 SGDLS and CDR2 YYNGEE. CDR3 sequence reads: CASSVGLTGKETQYF. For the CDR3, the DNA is TGTGCCAGCAGCGTAGGTCTGACAGGGAAAGAGACCCAGTACTTC.